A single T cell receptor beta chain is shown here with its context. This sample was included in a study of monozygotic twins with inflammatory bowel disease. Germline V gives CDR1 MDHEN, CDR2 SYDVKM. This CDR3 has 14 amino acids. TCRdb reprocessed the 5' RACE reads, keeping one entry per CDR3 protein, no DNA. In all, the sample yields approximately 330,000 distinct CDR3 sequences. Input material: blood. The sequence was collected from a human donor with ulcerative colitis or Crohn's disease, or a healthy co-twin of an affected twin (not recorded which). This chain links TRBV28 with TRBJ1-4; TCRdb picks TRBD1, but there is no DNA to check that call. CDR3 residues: CASSQRNTGDKLFF.